One sample yielded the 5 T cell receptor beta chains listed below, sequenced in a study of Graves' ophthalmopathy and Graves' hyperthyroidism. Amplification of TCR beta CDR3 regions used RNA transcripts. HTBI primers primed a first-round RT-PCR, and a second-round multiplex PCR followed. TCRdb processed the multiplex PCR reads anew with MiXCR; each CDR3 protein has one entry. The profile shows hundreds of thousands of distinct CDR3 sequences, 21% of them singletons. Sequenced sample: peripheral blood. These receptor sequences come from a young woman with stable Graves' hyperthyroidism.

This clonotype was recorded a few times. V and J are TRBV4-3 and TRBJ2-7, with TRBD1 matching 7 bases. The V gene's germline CDR1 is LGHNA and CDR2 YSLEER. Germline trimming cut 0 bases from V and 3 bases from J; bases unmatched to any gene: 5. The length of the CDR3 is 15 residues. The CDR3 spells CASSQDEGAGYEQYF. The CDR3 nucleotides are TGCGCCAGCAGCCAAGATGAGGGGGCAGGCTACGAGCAGTACTTC.

This clonotype was seen repeatedly, ten times or more. The J gene is TRBJ1-6, the V gene TRBV6-5; D is uncertain. V was clipped by 6 bases and J by 2 bases, with 11 bases between them. CDR3 length: 15 amino acids. Germline values: CDR1 MNHEY, CDR2 SVGAGI. In DNA, the CDR3 is TGTGCCAGCAGCCCCTCAATGACCTATAATTCACCCCTCCACTTT. Amino acids: CASSPSMTYNSPLHF.

Notes on this clonotype: One junction end does not reproduce the germline sequence, and a read error may be involved. This rearrangement joins TRBV14 to TRBJ2-4; D perhaps matches TRBD1 (6 bases). Germline-derived CDR1 and CDR2 are SGHDN and FVKESK. The length of the CDR3 is 15 residues. CDR3 in amino acids: CASSQGRQVRDIQYF. CDR3 bases: TGTGCCAGCAGTCAAGGGAGACAGGTTCGGGACATTCAGTACTTC.

The V and J genes are TRBV11-2 and TRBJ2-5, with 14 bases matching TRBD2. CDR1 SGHAT and CDR2 FQNNGV come from the germline V gene. CDR3 size: 18 residues. J gave up 0 bases and V 5 bases, and 8 bases lay outside the gene matches. CDR3 sequence (DNA): TGTGCCAGCAGCCCAGGGACTAGCGGGGGACAGTACCAAGAGACCCAGTACTTC. Protein: CASSPGTSGGQYQETQYF.

Ten or more counts support this clonotype. The chain combines TRBV7-2 with TRBJ2-7, with D possibly called TRBD1 or TRBD2 (5 bases each). CDR1 and CDR2 (germline): SGHTA, FQGNSA. V was shortened by 6 bases and J by 4 bases, with 16 bases between the two germline ends. The CDR3 length is 14 residues. The CDR3 sequence is CASRLPGPSYEQYF. CDR3 nucleotides: TGTGCCAGCAGACTACCGGGACCATCGTACGAGCAGTACTTC.